This is a list of T cell receptor beta chains from one sample in a study of shared clonotypes between healthy human individuals. The repertoire was sequenced with immunoSEQ multiplex PCR; TCRdb's copy has only in-frame clones and lacks some. The profile covers 150,000 to 200,000 clones, with approximately 95% appearing a single time and around 0.067% taken by the ten largest. The specimen sequenced was naive CD4+ T cells sorted from blood. The source is a woman in her 30s in good health. Both conserved end residues are part of each CDR3. The order of the fields is D gene, V gene, J gene, CDR3 protein. D genes are given only for firm matches.

D gene: -; V gene: TRBV11-3; J gene: TRBJ2-1; CDR3 protein: CASSSPTGNNEQFF
D gene: -; V gene: TRBV7-9; J gene: TRBJ1-2; CDR3 protein: CASSPGSYNYGYTF
D gene: -; V gene: TRBV28; J gene: TRBJ2-7; CDR3 protein: CASRSTRRAKQYF
D gene: TRBD1; V gene: TRBV5-3; J gene: -; CDR3 protein: CAQTGEGQGAANEQYF
D gene: -; V gene: TRBV18; J gene: TRBJ2-7; CDR3 protein: CASSPPFSPYEQYF
D gene: -; V gene: TRBV9; J gene: TRBJ2-4; CDR3 protein: CASSPGILAKNIQYF
D gene: -; V gene: TRBV5-1; J gene: TRBJ2-7; CDR3 protein: CASSLEGWEQYF
D gene: TRBD2; V gene: TRBV4-2; J gene: TRBJ2-2; CDR3 protein: CASSRSAGVTAGELFF
D gene: -; V gene: TRBV7-9; J gene: TRBJ1-3; CDR3 protein: CASSLGSSGNTIYF
D gene: -; V gene: TRBV28; J gene: TRBJ1-5; CDR3 protein: CASSSPARVGINQPQHF
D gene: -; V gene: TRBV9; J gene: TRBJ1-6; CDR3 protein: CASSGDGLKESPLHF
D gene: TRBD1; V gene: TRBV28; J gene: TRBJ1-4; CDR3 protein: CASSSTGGRKLFF
D gene: -; V gene: TRBV7-2; J gene: TRBJ2-7; CDR3 protein: CASSLDSAPHYQQYF
D gene: -; V gene: TRBV4-1; J gene: TRBJ2-1; CDR3 protein: CASSQAPKYNEQFF
D gene: TRBD2; V gene: TRBV7-6; J gene: -; CDR3 protein: CASSTLAGGDSYEQYF
D gene: -; V gene: TRBV7-9; J gene: TRBJ1-2; CDR3 protein: CASSLALRNYGYTF
D gene: -; V gene: TRBV28; J gene: TRBJ1-4; CDR3 protein: CASSPHGGSGEKLFF
D gene: TRBD2; V gene: TRBV7-3; J gene: TRBJ2-2; CDR3 protein: CASSLTSGGRAFSGELFF
D gene: TRBD2; V gene: TRBV19; J gene: TRBJ2-3; CDR3 protein: CASSPPGLVTDTQYF
D gene: -; V gene: TRBV30; J gene: TRBJ2-1; CDR3 protein: CAWSATRDSCYNEQFF
D gene: -; V gene: TRBV4-1; J gene: TRBJ2-5; CDR3 protein: CASSQPTRKETQYF
D gene: TRBD2; V gene: TRBV6-1; J gene: TRBJ2-7; CDR3 protein: CASSEEAGTRFRYEQYF
D gene: -; V gene: TRBV29-1; J gene: TRBJ1-1; CDR3 protein: CSVDRTGANTEAFF
D gene: -; V gene: TRBV28; J gene: TRBJ2-7; CDR3 protein: CATSRRGRGYEQYF
D gene: TRBD1; V gene: TRBV30; J gene: TRBJ1-4; CDR3 protein: CAWGVGDRGRWREKLFF
D gene: TRBD2; V gene: TRBV11-3; J gene: TRBJ2-1; CDR3 protein: CASSLEVAGGKNEQFF
D gene: -; V gene: TRBV5-4; J gene: TRBJ2-3; CDR3 protein: CASSLVLALSTDTQYF
D gene: -; V gene: TRBV5-1; J gene: -; CDR3 protein: CASSPSDAGYEQYF
D gene: -; V gene: TRBV6-6; J gene: TRBJ2-7; CDR3 protein: CASSYSTLTYEQYF
D gene: -; V gene: TRBV14; J gene: TRBJ2-3; CDR3 protein: CASSQRAASDTDTQYF
D gene: -; V gene: TRBV2; J gene: TRBJ2-7; CDR3 protein: CASSRDTYEQYF
D gene: TRBD1; V gene: TRBV18; J gene: TRBJ2-1; CDR3 protein: CASSAGQGGSYNEQFF
D gene: -; V gene: TRBV20-1; J gene: TRBJ2-1; CDR3 protein: CSARDFDEQFF
D gene: TRBD2; V gene: TRBV28; J gene: TRBJ2-7; CDR3 protein: CASSLQGLGRKQYF
D gene: -; V gene: TRBV5-6; J gene: TRBJ1-5; CDR3 protein: CASSSNVGGTQPQHF
D gene: -; V gene: TRBV7-2; J gene: TRBJ2-7; CDR3 protein: CASSLDLVGEPYEQYF
D gene: -; V gene: TRBV6-5; J gene: TRBJ2-7; CDR3 protein: CASSSGTYYEQYF
D gene: -; V gene: TRBV18; J gene: TRBJ2-6; CDR3 protein: CASSSAPGANVLTF
D gene: -; V gene: TRBV7-9; J gene: TRBJ1-1; CDR3 protein: CASSRLVGGGDSEAFF
D gene: -; V gene: TRBV5-5; J gene: TRBJ2-7; CDR3 protein: CASSWGDVAVQREQYF
D gene: TRBD1; V gene: TRBV28; J gene: TRBJ2-7; CDR3 protein: CASRRTGTGYEQYF
D gene: TRBD1; V gene: TRBV6-5; J gene: TRBJ2-7; CDR3 protein: CASRRPDRGHYEQYF
D gene: TRBD2; V gene: TRBV30; J gene: TRBJ2-1; CDR3 protein: CAWSVGREMDEQFF
D gene: -; V gene: TRBV4-1; J gene: TRBJ2-1; CDR3 protein: CASSHLGPYNEQFF
D gene: -; V gene: TRBV18; J gene: TRBJ1-3; CDR3 protein: CASSPGQAGNTIYF
D gene: TRBD2; V gene: TRBV6-1; J gene: TRBJ2-1; CDR3 protein: CASSVGLAGYSGDYNEQFF
D gene: -; V gene: TRBV12-2; J gene: TRBJ2-1; CDR3 protein: CASRLCSYWRSSYNEQFF
D gene: -; V gene: TRBV25-1; J gene: TRBJ1-1; CDR3 protein: CASSEGWALNTEAFF
D gene: -; V gene: TRBV5-4; J gene: TRBJ2-7; CDR3 protein: CASSLGSGVVYEQYF
D gene: -; V gene: TRBV7-9; J gene: TRBJ2-3; CDR3 protein: CASSFQVTDTQYF
D gene: -; V gene: TRBV7-2; J gene: -; CDR3 protein: CASSFSPGAAYEQYF
D gene: TRBD2; V gene: TRBV9; J gene: TRBJ2-3; CDR3 protein: CASSVAGGRADTQYF
D gene: -; V gene: TRBV5-1; J gene: TRBJ2-7; CDR3 protein: CASSLEWIASGDEQYF
D gene: -; V gene: TRBV7-3; J gene: TRBJ2-1; CDR3 protein: CASSLSGEFGEQFF
D gene: -; V gene: TRBV28; J gene: TRBJ1-5; CDR3 protein: CASSWTEPQHF
D gene: -; V gene: TRBV18; J gene: TRBJ2-2; CDR3 protein: CASSRYEGELFF
D gene: TRBD1; V gene: TRBV18; J gene: TRBJ1-5; CDR3 protein: CASSPRQGMQPQHF
D gene: -; V gene: TRBV7-9; J gene: TRBJ2-7; CDR3 protein: CASSATHGSSYEQYF
D gene: TRBD1; V gene: TRBV6-6; J gene: TRBJ1-1; CDR3 protein: CASSFGQGKLNTEAFF
D gene: -; V gene: TRBV25-1; J gene: -; CDR3 protein: CASDQGYEQYF